These 29 T cell receptor beta chains were sequenced from one sample in a study of T cells after yellow fever vaccination. TCRdb called the 5' RACE reads again in MiXCR, with one record for every CDR3 protein. Counted here are about 320,000 distinct CDR3 sequences, 3.5% to 4.5% occurring once; the ten biggest clones make up roughly a fifth. The sample in question was PBMCs, obtained 15 days after the yellow fever booster vaccination. The receptor source for this set is a man between 18 and 35 years old who received the YFV17D yellow fever vaccine.

This clonotype was seen a handful of times. The chain links TRBV11-2 to TRBJ1-2; D remains ambiguous. The CDR3 covers 12 residues. Trimming shortened V by 0 bases and J by 7 bases, and 6 bases separated the two germline ends. The germline CDR1 and CDR2 sequences are SGHAT and FQNNGV. CDR3 amino acids: CASSLDRSGYTF. CDR3 sequence (DNA): TGTGCCAGCAGCTTAGATAGGAGTGGCTACACCTTC.

The V and J genes are TRBV5-1 and TRBJ2-2; D tentatively fits TRBD1 or TRBD2 (6 bases each). V dropped 4 bases and J dropped 7 bases, with 17 bases sitting between them. Per germline, CDR1 SGHRS and CDR2 YFSETQ. The CDR3 is made up of 15 amino acids. As DNA, the CDR3 is TGCGCCAGCAGCCCACCCTGGGGGGCTGGCGGGGAGCTGTTTTTT. Translation: CASSPPWGAGGELFF.

The table lists this clonotype with many counts. This chain uses TRBV7-6 with TRBJ2-5; the D call may be TRBD1 or TRBD2 (5 bases each). The CDR3 runs to 15 residues. The germline CDR1 and CDR2 sequences are SGHVS and FNYEAQ. V shed 2 bases and J shed 2 bases, with 12 bases lying between them. In nucleotides, the CDR3 is TGTGCCAGCAGCTTATCACCGGGGCCACAAGAGACCCAGTACTTC. Its translation: CASSLSPGPQETQYF.

This clonotype was observed a few times. The chain has TRBV28 and TRBJ2-5, with a possible D match to TRBD1 (5 bases). CDR1 and CDR2 from the germline V gene are MDHEN and SYDVKM. Trimming removed 7 bases at V and 3 bases at J, with 12 bases between. CDR3 length equals 13 residues. The CDR3 DNA sequence: TGTGCCAGCACAGGGTTTCAAAAAGAGACCCAGTACTTC. Protein product: CASTGFQKETQYF.

The chain joins TRBV19 to TRBJ1-1, with 8 bases identical to TRBD1. Germline V gene lookup returns CDR1 LNHDA and CDR2 SQIVND (reference sequence). The J segment lost 2 bases and the V segment lost 10 bases, leaving 12 bases of the junction unmatched. The CDR3 covers 15 residues. CDR3 residues: CATTDRGRLNTEAFF. Written as DNA, the CDR3 is TGTGCCACCACAGACAGGGGCCGATTAAACACTGAAGCTTTCTTT.

V and J are TRBV7-2 and TRBJ2-7; TRBD1 matches 7 bases. V was pared by 5 bases and J by 4 bases, with 8 bases of the junction left unmatched. Germline lookup yields CDR1 SGHTA and CDR2 FQGNSA. The CDR3 extends over 14 amino acids. This CDR3 reads CASSQGVVSYEQYV. CDR3 in DNA: TGTGCCAGCAGCCAGGGGGTAGTATCTTACGAGCAGTACGTC.

Many counts were recorded for this clonotype. This chain connects TRBV6-2 or TRBV6-3 to TRBJ2-2; D gene ambiguous. Trimming took 6 bases from V and 1 from J, leaving 12 bases between them. The CDR3 runs to 15 residues. CDR1 and CDR2 (germline): MNHEY, SVGEGT. The CDR3 region is CASSNSPGNTGELFF. The CDR3 nucleotides read TGTGCCAGCAGCAATTCCCCGGGGAACACCGGGGAGCTGTTTTTT.

This clonotype was picked up a small number of times. V gene TRBV5-5 combines with J gene TRBJ2-7, with a weak D call TRBD1 (5 bases). Germline V gene sequence: CDR1 SGHKS, CDR2 YYEKEE (reference sequence). V was trimmed by 0 bases and J by 3 bases, leaving 13 bases between them. The CDR3 consists of 15 residues. CDR3 in DNA: TGTGCCAGCAGCTTGGCTTCGCAGGGCTACTACGAGCAGTACGTC. It codes for CASSLASQGYYEQYV.

The chain combines TRBV7-2 with TRBJ1-1; perhaps TRBD1 as D (5 bases). This CDR3 has 14 amino acids. Germline V CDR1 and CDR2: SGHTA, FQGNSA. V was cut by 7 bases and J by 1 base, with 13 bases left in between. CDR3 in DNA: TGTGCCAGCAACCCAGGGTTGCGGAACACTGAAGCTTTCTTT. Protein product: CASNPGLRNTEAFF.

In its sample, this clonotype is medium-sized (0.01 to 0.1%). The gene calls are TRBV27 and TRBJ1-6; a weak D match, TRBD1 (5 bases). V was pared by 10 bases and J by 0 bases, with 13 bases between. CDR3 length: 15 amino acids. The V gene's germline CDR1 is MNHEY and CDR2 SMNVEV (reference sequence). The CDR3: CATGGKASYNSPLHF. CDR3 bases: TGTGCCACGGGGGGGAAAGCCTCCTATAATTCACCCCTCCACTTT.

At least ten counts were recorded for this clonotype. V usage is TRBV20-1 and J usage is TRBJ2-3; TRBD2 matches at 7 bases. This CDR3 region has 11 residues. The germline CDR1 and CDR2 sequences are DFQATT and SNEGSKA (reference sequence). DNA of the CDR3: TGCAGCCTTGGGAGGGTCGGTACGCAGTATTTT. Amino acid sequence: CSLGRVGTQYF.

This rearrangement joins TRBV20-1 to TRBJ1-4, with 7 bases aligning to TRBD1. The CDR3 is 13 residues long. The J segment lost 5 bases and the V segment lost 5 bases, leaving 5 bases of the junction unmatched. Germline values: CDR1 DFQATT, CDR2 SNEGSKA (reference sequence). Here the CDR3 reads CSAPGGANEKLFF. For the CDR3, the DNA is TGCAGTGCTCCAGGGGGTGCGAATGAAAAACTGTTTTTT.

At least ten counts were recorded for this clonotype. The rearrangement joins TRBV7-9 to TRBJ2-2; 8 positions match TRBD2. From germline, CDR1 is SEHNR and CDR2 FQNEAQ (reference sequence). The length of the CDR3 is 16 residues. The trim removed 5 bases at V and 2 bases at J, leaving 7 bases unmatched. CDR3 nucleotides: TGTGCCAGCAGCAGATCGGGGGGGTTAAACACCGGGGAGCTGTTTTTT. Its protein is CASSRSGGLNTGELFF.

The genes are TRBV5-1 and TRBJ2-3; 7 bases agree with TRBD2. V dropped 0 bases and J dropped 4; count of bases not matched to a gene: 5. This CDR3 is built from 15 residues. CDR1 is SGHRS, CDR2 YFSETQ, per germline. CDR3 DNA sequence: TGCGCCAGCAGCTTGGCGCGGGGGATCCCAGATACGCAGTATTTT. It translates to CASSLARGIPDTQYF.

This clonotype was counted at least ten times. This chain joins TRBV5-6 and TRBJ2-1; TRBD2 matches at 11 bases. The CDR3 is 13 amino acids. Losses at the gene ends were 0 bases for V and 16 bases for J; bases not matched to a gene: 6. Per the germline V gene, CDR1 is SGHDT and CDR2 is YYEEEE. The CDR3 DNA reads as TGTGCCAGCAGCTTGGGACTAGCGGGGCTGCTTTTCTTC. It yields the protein CASSLGLAGLLFF.

This clonotype was recorded at least ten times. The chain is built from TRBV28 and TRBJ2-7; D unresolved. This CDR3 has 11 amino acids. The germline CDR1 and CDR2 sequences are MDHEN and SYDVKM. V lost 4 bases and J lost 4, with 5 bases in between. The CDR3 reads CASSSVYEQYV. CDR3 bases: TGTGCCAGCAGTTCAGTTTACGAGCAGTACGTC.

The rearrangement uses TRBV20-1 and TRBJ2-1; 9 nucleotides line up with TRBD1. Germline V CDR1 and CDR2: DFQATT, SNEGSKA (reference sequence). This CDR3 contains 15 residues. The V and J ends lost 7 bases and 2 bases, in that order; junction bases with no gene match: 9. The CDR3 reads CSVPTRDRAYNEQFF. The CDR3 DNA is TGCAGTGTGCCGACCCGGGACAGGGCCTACAATGAGCAGTTCTTC.

This clonotype appeared a few times. The chain uses TRBV11-2 and TRBJ2-5; possibly TRBD2 for D (6 bases). Germline values: CDR1 SGHAT, CDR2 FQNNGV. The CDR3 extends over 16 amino acids. The V and J ends lost 1 base and 5 bases respectively, with 17 bases between them. CDR3 in amino acids: CASSLVPPGGVETQYF. As DNA, the CDR3 is TGTGCCAGCAGCTTAGTCCCGCCGGGCGGGGTGGAGACCCAGTACTTC. The variable domain in full, completed from reference TRBV11-2 and TRBJ2-5, reads EAGVAQSPRYKIIEKRQSVAFWCNPISGHATLYWYQQILGQGPKLLIQFQNNGVVDDSQLPKDRFSAERLKGVDSTLKIQPAKLEDSAVYLCASSLVPPGGVETQYFGPGTRLLVL.

As to this clonotype: A read error may explain this, as a much larger clone is one base away. J is TRBJ1-2 and V is TRBV12-3 or TRBV12-4; D remains ambiguous. This CDR3 has 14 residues. The CDR3 nucleotides are TGTGACAGCAGTTTAGATTCCGGAAACTATGGCTACACCTTC. Its protein product is CDSSLDSGNYGYTF.

This clonotype showed up many times. The CDR3, as DNA: TGTGCCAGCAGCTTAGGCCGTCAGGGGGAGAGCAATCAGCCCCAGCATTTT. This sequence encodes CASSLGRQGESNQPQHF. The rearrangement links TRBV7-8 to TRBJ1-5; 7 bases are shared with TRBD1. Germline-derived CDR1 and CDR2 are SGHVS and FQNEAQ. The CDR3 has 17 residues. Germline trimming cut 1 base from V and 1 base from J; bases unmatched to any gene: 7.

This clonotype was found a few times. The chain couples TRBV7-2 to TRBJ2-3, with 9 bases matching TRBD2. The CDR3 contains 15 residues. The J segment lost 1 base and the V segment lost 5 bases, leaving 4 bases of the junction unmatched. The germline V gene encodes CDR1 SGHTA and CDR2 FQGNSA. In DNA form, the CDR3 reads TGTGCCAGCAGCCCGTGGACTAGCGGCACAGATACGCAGTATTTT. This codes for CASSPWTSGTDTQYF.

The chain employs TRBV3-1 and TRBJ1-5, with D unclear. Germline-derived CDR1 and CDR2 are LGHDT and YNNKEL (reference sequence). The CDR3 length is 13 residues. Deletions cut 1 base from V and 7 bases from J, with 8 bases between. CDR3 in amino acids: CASSQGWGQPQHF. The CDR3 DNA reads TGTGCCAGCAGCCAAGGATGGGGACAGCCCCAGCATTTT.

The table lists this clonotype with a few counts. V gene TRBV6-2 or TRBV6-3 combines with J gene TRBJ2-3; tentatively, D is TRBD2 (6 bases). Per the germline V gene, CDR1 is MNHEY and CDR2 is SVGEGT. CDR3 length equals 17 residues. Trimming shortened V by 2 bases and J by 3 bases, and 18 bases separated the two germline ends. DNA for the CDR3: TGTGCCAGCAGTTACGCTTTGGGGGGTCGAAATACAGATACGCAGTATTTT. Protein: CASSYALGGRNTDTQYF.

This clonotype appeared many times. V and J are TRBV7-8 and TRBJ2-1; D may be TRBD2 (5 bases). Germline CDR1 is SGHVS and CDR2 is FQNEAQ. Trimming cost V 5 bases and J 4 bases, with 18 bases left between them. CDR3 length equals 16 residues. The CDR3: CASSTTSLIAYNEQFF. CDR3 coding DNA: TGTGCCAGCAGCACCACTAGTTTAATTGCGTACAATGAGCAGTTCTTC.

This clonotype was picked up many times. The chain has TRBV20-1 and TRBJ2-7, with 8 nucleotides matching TRBD2. The CDR3 covers 14 residues. The junction had 6 bases not matched to a gene; V was cut back by 1 base and J by 4 bases. In germline, CDR1 is DFQATT, CDR2 SNEGSKA (reference sequence). The CDR3 region is CSARVAGRIYEQYV. CDR3 coding DNA: TGCAGTGCTAGAGTAGCGGGGAGGATTTACGAGCAGTACGTC.

This clonotype was found many times. The rearrangement joins TRBV6-5 to TRBJ1-5, with D hard to call. CDR1 is MNHEY and CDR2 is SVGAGI in the germline V gene. The CDR3 has 13 amino acids. The V end was cut by 4 bases, the J end by 1 base, with 5 bases between. The CDR3 is CASSWSSNQPQHF. The CDR3 nucleotides read TGTGCCAGCAGTTGGAGCAGCAATCAGCCCCAGCATTTT.

This clonotype has just a few counts. This sequence joins TRBV7-2 and TRBJ1-6; no clear D gene. The CDR3 covers 16 residues. Germline lookup yields CDR1 SGHTA and CDR2 FQGNSA. Trimming pared 1 base from V and 0 bases from J, leaving 7 bases between. The CDR3 is CASSLGLSSYNSPLHF. In nucleotides, the CDR3 is TGTGCCAGCAGCTTAGGTTTGAGCTCCTATAATTCACCCCTCCACTTT.

Worth noting for this clonotype: The junction departs from the called germline gene at one end, perhaps through a read error. The rearrangement links TRBV12-3 or TRBV12-4 to TRBJ2-4; D may be TRBD2 (6 bases). The CDR3 is 14 amino acids. The CDR3 protein is CASSLASAKNIQYF. The CDR3 DNA sequence: TGTGCCAGCAGTCTAGCGTCAGCCAAAAACATTCAGTACTTC.

This clonotype was recorded at least ten times. The chain recombines TRBV5-6 with TRBJ1-3; D is ambiguous. Germline V gene data show CDR1 as SGHDT and CDR2 as YYEEEE. This CDR3 is built from 16 residues. The V end lost 4 bases, the J end lost 5 bases, and 19 bases lay between the germline ends. The CDR3 sequence: CASSVARAATRNTIYF. In DNA, the CDR3 is TGTGCCAGCAGCGTCGCGAGGGCGGCTACCAGAAACACCATATATTTT. Filled out from reference TRBV5-6 and TRBJ1-3, the complete variable domain reads DAGVTQSPTHLIKTRGQQVTLRCSPKSGHDTVSWYQQALGQGPQFIFQYYEEEERQRGNFPDRFSGHQFPNYSSELNVNALLLGDSALYLCASSVARAATRNTIYFGEGSWLTVV.